This T cell receptor (beta chain) was observed in a study of blood T cell repertoires in COVID-19. Per the germline V gene, CDR1 is MNHEY and CDR2 is SMNVEV (reference sequence). The J segment lost 6 bases and the V segment lost 6 bases, leaving 11 bases of the junction unmatched. This CDR3 has 16 residues. Measured with immunoSEQ multiplex PCR; TCRdb has only the in-frame clones, and not every one. The sample comprises about 160,000 clones, 90% of which are singletons, and around 0.53% rests with the top ten. The clonotype comes from a middle-aged man with acute or convalescent COVID-19. The chain is built from TRBV27 and TRBJ2-1, with 10 bases identical to TRBD1. The sequencing input was peripheral blood. This chain's CDR3 is CASRPSPGQGFNEQFF. The CDR3 DNA reads TGTGCCAGCAGACCAAGCCCGGGACAGGGGTTCAATGAGCAGTTCTTC.